This T cell receptor beta chain stems from a study of quantifying T cell responses using KT2 cells. In the study overall: Reverse transcription used primers in the TCR alpha and beta constant regions.

This clonotype was detected only a few times. KT2, a clone with a known TCR, was spiked into unfractionated PBMC. Each cDNA got a UMI-containing oligo ligated at its 3' end. An equimolar mix of RC1.1 and RC1.2 primed the beta chain across TRBC1 and TRBC2. TCRdb redid the calling of the UMI-ligation and nested PCR reads with MiXCR, one entry per CDR3 protein. Among 40,000 to 55,000 distinct CDR3 sequences, 11% were seen once, and the ten largest hold over 9.5%. V shed 6 bases, J shed 3 bases, and the junction held 11 bases outside the gene matches. The CDR3 totals 16 residues. CDR1 is SEHNR, CDR2 FQNEAQ, per germline (reference sequence).

Input material: PBMCs spiked with cells of the T cell clone KT2. This TCR was sampled from a human donor. The genes are TRBV7-9 and TRBJ2-1; 7 nucleotides agree with TRBD1. The CDR3 DNA reads as TGTGCCAGCAGTCACATAGGGGGACAGCACTACAATGAGCAGTTCTTC. Translation gives CASSHIGGQHYNEQFF.